A single T cell receptor beta chain is shown here with its context. This entry is derived from a study of blood T cell repertoires in COVID-19. Study-level information: Sources were T cells, B-cell-depleted T cells, or PBMCs; the material itself was cDNA or gDNA.

The germline CDR1 and CDR2 sequences are SGHRS and YFSETQ. The CDR3 extends over 16 amino acids. V lost 8 bases and J 3 bases, leaving 20 bases between the germline ends. The protocol was immunoSEQ multiplex PCR, while the TCRdb copy is restricted to in-frame clones and leaves out a portion. The data show 68,000 or so clones, with more than 85% seen just once and 7.3% held by the top ten. Sequences were obtained from peripheral blood. The clonotype originates from a man in his forties or fifties with COVID-19, enrolled during active disease. This chain joins TRBV5-1 and TRBJ2-2, with D possibly being TRBD1 (5 bases). DNA for the CDR3: TGCGCCAGTAAGCTATCCCCAGGGTATTACACCGGGGAGCTGTTTTTT. Amino acids: CASKLSPGYYTGELFF.